Below, one T cell receptor beta chain is given with its context. This clone was counted a single time. Its antigen is currently not known. No base qualities exist here, and no much larger clone lies one base off it. The data were obtained in a study of PD-L1 blockade in urothelial cancer (dated by TCRdb to the late 2010s). Describing the broader study: Every patient began therapy in the mid-2010s and was given atezolizumab 1,200 mg intravenously every 3 weeks. Progression-free survival longer than 6 months counted as durable clinical benefit, and TCR features were additionally tested against both progression-free and overall survival. Nine patients reached durable clinical benefit, while 20 patients did not. About 85% of the roughly 29 patients were identified as males with urothelial cancer of bladder origin, and a prior smoking history was reported by 18 of 29 patients. TCR sequencing covered pretreatment tumor samples and matched, serially collected peripheral blood taken before and after atezolizumab treatment. In the same patients who had TCR sequencing, pretreatment tumors also underwent whole exome sequencing and RNA sequencing. Blood samples gave a median of approximately 150,000 T cells and approximately 80,000 unique TCRs, with a median clonality of approximately 0.08. Patients had an ECOG performance status of 0 or 1 and had received between 0 and 3 prior chemotherapy regimens. The study, an exploratory multi-omic analysis, examined somatic, immune and clinical correlates of response to PD-L1 blockade with atezolizumab in urothelial cancer. Some 29 patients had pretreatment blood TCR-seq, some 25 had at least one posttreatment blood collection, and some 25 had tumor TCR-seq. Blood samples were analyzed 3 weeks after the start of treatment (second dose) and 6 weeks after the start of treatment.

Summary of the overall study and its limitations: Because of the small sample size (n ≈ 31) and the many exploratory analyses performed, the results are intended to be regarded as hypothesis-generating. Improved progression-free and overall survival was found to be associated with pretreatment peripheral blood TCR clonality below the median. Among patients with durable benefit, tumor-associated TCR clones showed greater expansion in peripheral blood 3 weeks after treatment started (n of about 21, p = 0.022).

The time point label for this specimen denotes: pretreatment peripheral blood. The cohort included about 27 patients with locally advanced or metastatic urothelial carcinoma who were treated at Memorial Sloan Kettering on a trial protocol. Peripheral blood mononuclear cells were collected pretreatment and during treatment, with between 1 and 8 total time points obtained per patient. The Qiagen DNeasy Blood extraction kit was used to purify genomic DNA from total PBMCs and from tumor samples. Collected pretreatment and during treatment, PBMCs were isolated and stored as previously described. Synthetic TCR analog templates were spiked into each PCR to estimate absolute template abundance from read counts. The immunoSEQ assay was used to amplify TCRbeta CDR3 regions from genomic DNA with bias-controlled V and J gene primers. Sequencing of rearranged TCRbeta segments was done at approximately 20X coverage. The source study handled its data this way. Sequencing errors were corrected by clustering and CDR3s were annotated against IMGT to assign V, D and J genes. Out-of-frame and stop-codon sequences were excluded, and only productive TCRbeta rearrangements were used in downstream analyses. To compute clonality, Shannon entropy was normalized by the log of the number of unique productive sequences and then subtracted from one. Fisher's exact test with Benjamini-Hochberg correction, using a cutoff of adjusted p below 0.01, was how clones that differed between time points or between blood and tumor were identified. The table comes from immuneACCESS by way of TCRdb, which keeps in-frame sequences with V and J called. Part of the clones is missing from these tables; in studies checked, under half for an unresolved V gene and the rest for unknown reasons. Clone size and the V and J calls come from that table; the DNA yielded D and trimming. A total of roughly 130,000 clones appear in this sample, about four fifths of them only once. The top ten clonotypes cover 3.2% of the sample.

The CDR3 sequence holds 14 residues, the cysteine and phenylalanine included. Only the CDR3 part of the read is kept: 42 bases, read in frame from the first base. Deletion took 3 bases off V and 10 bases off J, with a span of 15 bases between the germline ends. CDR1 SNHLY and CDR2 FYNNEI are derived from the germline V gene. Here the sequenced sample was PBMCs, taken around atezolizumab (anti-PD-L1) treatment. The receptor was isolated from a middle-aged man with urothelial cancer. Here the chain combines TRBV2 and TRBJ2-2, with TRBD1 as a weak D call on 6 bases. The nucleotide sequence is TGTGCCAGCAGTGAGACAGGCCTACACATGGAGCTGTTTTTT. It is translated as CASSETGLHMELFF.